This T cell receptor beta chain stems from a study of early T cells in non-severe SARS-CoV-2 infection. In the study overall: Bulk RNA from unsorted whole blood was sequenced; chains were unpaired.

General study findings and limits: Database matching using VDJdb favored anti-spike CD8 responses, with private and CD4 specificities left missing.

This clonotype came up a few times. No antigen is known for it. Individual cDNA molecules carried attached unique molecular identifiers. One entry per CDR3 protein, called by TCRdb with MiXCR from the 5' RACE reads. The table records some 61,000 distinct CDR3 sequences, roughly an eighth of them present only once. The germline V gene encodes CDR1 SGHVS and CDR2 FNYEAQ. Trimming cost V 2 bases and J 6 bases; bases outside gene matches: 1. This CDR3 region has 14 residues. Sequenced sample: whole blood. The V call is TRBV7-6, the J call TRBJ2-1; TRBD2 matches at 10 bases. The clonotype originates from an adult who was a healthcare worker with PCR-confirmed SARS-CoV-2 infection or an uninfected control (not recorded which). The CDR3 reads CASSLRLAGNEQFF. CDR3 sequence (DNA): TGTGCCAGCAGCTTAAGACTAGCGGGCAATGAGCAGTTCTTC.